These T cell receptor beta chains were read from a single sample in a study of long-term antiretroviral therapy in people with HIV. Assay: immunoSEQ multiplex PCR; the TCRdb copy retains only in-frame clones and omits some. Of 34,000 or so clones listed, roughly 85% are singletons. The source material was unsorted PBMCs, sampled approximately 3.3 years after starting antiretroviral therapy. The receptors originated from a man aged 18-30 years with HIV. The CDR3 runs from the conserved cysteine through the conserved F or W. A clone size is listed for some rows: how often the clone was seen (once, few, many), or a class if it is expanded.

v_gene	abundance	j_gene	len	CDR3aa
TRBV13	-	TRBJ1-1	14	CASSQGQGVGEAFF
TRBV18	-	TRBJ1-6	16	CASSPNLDRGNSPLHF
TRBV12-5	-	TRBJ1-2	17	CASGLLGTALANYGYTF
TRBV5-5	-	TRBJ1-2	14	CASSAGPRDYGYTF
TRBV29-1	-	TRBJ1-1	12	CSADVVNTEAFF
TRBV11-1	-	TRBJ1-2	15	CASSKTGGLNYGYTF
TRBV5-1	-	TRBJ1-1	14	CASSPGSASTEAFF
TRBV7-2	-	TRBJ1-3	15	CASSRTTSSGNTIYF
TRBV5-6	-	TRBJ2-3	14	CASSGTGYTDTQYF
TRBV11-3	-	TRBJ2-1	18	CASSLSWVGDSSYNEQFF
TRBV27	-	TRBJ2-7	14	CASSLGGRSYEQYF
TRBV7-8	once	TRBJ1-1	16	CASSAGTGRYLLEAFF
TRBV5-1	-	TRBJ1-1	11	CASRGGAEAFF
TRBV25-1	-	TRBJ1-1	12	CASSELNTEAFF
TRBV6-1	few	TRBJ1-2	11	CASSEGLGYTF
TRBV9	-	TRBJ1-2	15	CASSVNTGANYGYTF
TRBV19	-	TRBJ2-7	16	CASSQGFGSSGYEQYF
TRBV28	-	TRBJ1-2	14	CATVQHGVHYGYTF
TRBV9	-	TRBJ2-2	17	CASSVEEDRTNTGELFF
TRBV9	-	TRBJ1-2	13	CASSVGANYGYTF
TRBV9	-	TRBJ2-3	15	CASSVGPSGSRTQYF
TRBV6-5	-	TRBJ1-2	14	CATLTKTANYGYTF
TRBV7-8	-	TRBJ1-1	15	CASSPVPGQGGEAFF
TRBV18	-	TRBJ2-7	13	CASLGQGAHEQYF
TRBV18	-	TRBJ1-6	15	CASSVSGTENSPLHF
TRBV6-5	-	TRBJ1-3	14	CASRLKGPGNTIYF
TRBV6-1	once	TRBJ2-5	13	CASNSQGTETQYF
TRBV27	once	TRBJ1-1	14	CASSEDRGLTEAFF
TRBV7-9	once	TRBJ2-5	14	CASRFLGPGETQYF
TRBV19	few	TRBJ1-4	13	CASSIRKNEKLFF
TRBV28	few	TRBJ1-1	15	CASSPDRPLNTEAFF
TRBV18	-	TRBJ2-1	15	CASSPLSGSYNEQFF
TRBV2	-	TRBJ2-1	15	CASSELAGRGNEQFF
TRBV18	once	TRBJ2-2	13	CASSPIETGELFF